The 26 T cell receptor beta chains below were found in one sample sequenced in a study of shared clonotypes between healthy human individuals. Here immunoSEQ multiplex PCR was the method, and the copy in TCRdb shows in-frame clones only, minus some. The sample lists roughly 2.2 million clones, around 92% seen once, with approximately 0.4% in the top ten. The sequencing input was naive CD4+ T cells from PBMCs. The subset was: CD45RA+ positively selected. All receptors derive from a man younger than 35 in good health. Some clones in this sample may be carry-over from other donors' samples.

This clone showed up just once. The chain joins TRBV6-5 to TRBJ2-7, with TRBD1 matching over 10 bases. J was trimmed by 4 bases and V by 6 bases; bases with no gene match: 6. This CDR3 spans 14 amino acids. Germline V gene lookup returns CDR1 MNHEY and CDR2 SVGAGI. CDR3 residues: CASRGVGQGYEQYF. Written as DNA, the CDR3 is TGTGCCAGCAGGGGCGTGGGACAGGGGTACGAGCAGTACTTC.

The chain links TRBV4-1 to TRBJ2-5, with 9 bases identical to TRBD1. This CDR3 has 14 amino acids. Germline V gene sequence: CDR1 MGHRA, CDR2 YSYEKL. Trimming removed 4 bases from V and 1 base from J; junction bases left unmatched: 1. The CDR3 nucleotides read TGCGCCAGCAGCCGACAGGGGGTCCAAGAGACCCAGTACTTC. Translated: CASSRQGVQETQYF.

DNA of the CDR3: TGTGCCAGCAGGGGGGGAGCGGGAGCTGGAGAGCAGTACTTC. It codes for CASRGGAGAGEQYF. The genes are TRBV27 and TRBJ2-7, with 8 bases matching TRBD2. CDR1 is MNHEY, CDR2 SMNVEV, per germline (reference sequence). There are 14 residues in the CDR3. The ends lost 6 bases at V and 7 bases at J; junction bases unmatched: 11.

The chain recombines TRBV7-2 with TRBJ2-2; D uncertain. Germline loops: CDR1 SGHTA, CDR2 FQGNSA. Trimming took off 2 bases at V and 5 bases at J, with 3 bases between the two ends. CDR3 length: 12 amino acids. CDR3 DNA: TGTGCCAGCAGCTTAATAACCGGGGAGCTGTTTTTT. This encodes CASSLITGELFF.

This rearrangement joins TRBV5-1 to TRBJ1-2; the D is unclear. Trimming left V 4 bases short and J 1 base short, with 11 bases between. This CDR3 region has 14 residues. CDR1 is SGHRS and CDR2 is YFSETQ in the germline V gene. The CDR3 bases are TGCGCCAGCAGCAAGGATGGGAGTAACTATGGCTACACCTTC. This translates into CASSKDGSNYGYTF. The full variable domain, in which reference TRBV5-1 and TRBJ1-2 provide the parts outside the CDR3, is KAGVTQTPRYLIKTRGQQVTLSCSPISGHRSVSWYQQTPGQGLQFLFEYFSETQRNKGNFPGRFSGRQFSNSRSEMNVSTLELGDSALYLCASSKDGSNYGYTFGSGTRLTVV.

The gene calls are TRBV7-9 and TRBJ2-1, with 10 positions matching TRBD2. Germline V gene lookup returns CDR1 SEHNR and CDR2 FQNEAQ (reference sequence). There are 17 residues in the CDR3. With 4 bases clipped from V and 0 bases from J, the junction kept 6 bases outside the gene matches. The chain's CDR3 is CASSSSPSGSSYNEQFF. In DNA form, the CDR3 reads TGTGCCAGCAGCTCCTCTCCTAGCGGGAGCTCCTACAATGAGCAGTTCTTC.

The V and J genes are TRBV5-4 and TRBJ2-3; 9 bases line up with TRBD2. This CDR3 spans 14 amino acids. The ends lost 7 bases at V and 0 bases at J; junction bases unmatched: 3. Germline V gene data show CDR1 as SGHNT and CDR2 as YYREEE (reference sequence). The CDR3 coding sequence is TGTGCCAGCGGTGCGGGAGGGAGCACAGATACGCAGTATTTT. Translated, it gives CASGAGGSTDTQYF.

This sequence joins TRBV6-5 and TRBJ2-1, with D possibly TRBD1 on 6 matching bases. The CDR3 extends over 16 amino acids. In germline, CDR1 is MNHEY, CDR2 SVGAGI. V lost 0 bases and J lost 8, with 17 bases in between. DNA of the CDR3: TGTGCCAGCAGTTACTCGACTCTCAGCAGGGGCGATGAGCAGTTCTTC. Encoded protein: CASSYSTLSRGDEQFF.

The V gene is TRBV9, the J gene TRBJ2-3; 7 bases line up with TRBD2. The germline V gene encodes CDR1 SGDLS and CDR2 YYNGEE. Trimming at V came to 0 bases and at J to 0 bases, leaving 7 bases not matched to a gene. There are 17 residues in the CDR3. The CDR3 DNA is TGTGCCAGCAGCGTAGGGGTAGCGGGTACTAGCACAGATACGCAGTATTTT. Translated: CASSVGVAGTSTDTQYF.

The chain is built from TRBV27 and TRBJ1-4; 10 bases align to TRBD1. Trimming removed 5 bases from V and 7 bases from J; junction bases left unmatched: 4. Germline CDR1 is MNHEY and CDR2 is SMNVEV (reference sequence). This CDR3 spans 14 amino acids. CDR3: CASSPGTGVEKLFF. As DNA, the CDR3 is TGTGCCAGCAGTCCCGGGACAGGGGTTGAAAAACTGTTTTTT.

The sample holds one count of this clone. The chain combines TRBV4-3 with TRBJ2-1, with 7 bases fitting TRBD2. Per germline, CDR1 LGHNA and CDR2 YSLEER. The CDR3 totals 16 residues. With 3 bases clipped from V and 6 bases from J, the junction kept 11 bases outside the gene matches. In nucleotides, the CDR3 is TGCGCCAGCAGCCAGACCCGGGCGGGAGTCGTCAATGAGCAGTTCTTC. Protein: CASSQTRAGVVNEQFF.

Here the CDR3 reads CASSWGVGYGYTF. The CDR3 DNA reads as TGTGCCAGCAGCTGGGGGGTAGGGTATGGCTACACCTTC. The chain has TRBV5-6 and TRBJ1-2, with D tentatively TRBD1 (5 bases). With 3 bases removed from V and 5 bases from J, the gap between germline ends came to 11 bases. This CDR3 is 13 amino acids long. The germline CDR1 and CDR2 sequences are SGHDT and YYEEEE.

The CDR3 is CASSYVGPQEGTQYF. The CDR3 DNA sequence: TGTGCCAGCAGTTACGTGGGCCCTCAGGAGGGGACCCAGTACTTC. The chain couples TRBV6-6 to TRBJ2-5; tentative D call: TRBD2 (6 bases). The germline V and J ends were trimmed by 2 bases and 7 bases, with 17 bases remaining between them. This CDR3 region has 15 residues. CDR1 is MNHNY, CDR2 SVGAGI, per germline (reference sequence).

The J gene is TRBJ2-7, the V gene TRBV7-2, with 14 nucleotides matching TRBD2. The V and J ends lost 5 bases and 6 bases, in that order; junction bases with no gene match: 6. The CDR3 contains 15 residues. Germline assignment: CDR1 SGHTA and CDR2 FQGNSA. As DNA, the CDR3 is TGTGCCAGCAGCCCCGGGACTAGCGGGAGAGGCGAGCAGTACTTC. This codes for CASSPGTSGRGEQYF.

This clone showed up just once. The J gene is TRBJ1-2, the V gene TRBV11-2; 8 nucleotides agree with TRBD1. This CDR3 has 15 amino acids. CDR1 is SGHAT and CDR2 is FQNNGV in the germline V gene. After removal of 2 bases from V and 2 bases from J, the junction contained 4 bases not matched to a gene. DNA for the CDR3: TGTGCCAGCAGCTTATCGACAGGGGAAAACTATGGCTACACCTTC. Translation gives CASSLSTGENYGYTF.

Of note for this clone: Other DNA sequences from this sample encode an identical CDR3 as well. V and J are TRBV27 and TRBJ1-5; D not resolved. CDR1 and CDR2 from the germline V gene are MNHEY and SMNVEV (reference sequence). V was cut by 2 bases and J by 1 base, with 6 bases left in between. The CDR3 totals 14 residues. CDR3 residues: CASSLLGSNQPQHF. As DNA, the CDR3 is TGTGCCAGCAGTTTACTTGGGAGCAATCAGCCCCAGCATTTT.

To note about this clone: The sample has other DNA sequences that encode this CDR3 too. V gene TRBV5-1 combines with J gene TRBJ2-3; no firm D call. This CDR3 is 12 amino acids long. V lost 4 bases and J lost 0, with 3 bases in between. The germline V gene has CDR1 SGHRS and CDR2 YFSETQ. CDR3 nucleotides: TGCGCCAGCAGCCTCAGCACAGATACGCAGTATTTT. It encodes CASSLSTDTQYF.

V is TRBV7-3 and J is TRBJ2-5, with D unresolved. CDR1 is SGHTA, CDR2 FQGTGA, per germline. This CDR3 spans 14 amino acids. The V and J ends lost 0 bases and 2 bases respectively, with 7 bases between them. This CDR3 is CASSLTGMQETQYF. The CDR3, as DNA: TGTGCCAGCAGCTTAACTGGAATGCAAGAGACCCAGTACTTC.

CDR3 sequence reads: CSVAPDRVSGELFF. The CDR3 DNA sequence: TGCAGCGTGGCTCCGGACAGGGTGTCCGGGGAGCTGTTTTTT. The chain carries TRBV29-1 and TRBJ2-2; 8 nucleotides match TRBD1. The V segment lost 6 bases and the J segment 6 bases; nucleotides outside the gene matches: 9. Per germline, CDR1 SQVTM and CDR2 ANQGSEA. The CDR3 length is 14 residues.

Of note for this clone: The same CDR3 is also encoded by other DNA sequences in this sample. The chain carries TRBV5-4 and TRBJ2-7; D perhaps matches TRBD1 (5 bases). In germline, CDR1 is SGHNT, CDR2 YYREEE (reference sequence). The CDR3 runs 13 residues. V gave up 0 bases and J gave up 2 bases, with 6 bases separating them. CDR3 coding DNA: TGTGCCAGCAGCTTGGACAGGACCTACGAGCAGTACTTC. As protein: CASSLDRTYEQYF.

The chain couples TRBV7-2 to TRBJ2-1; 10 bases fit TRBD1. Germline V lookup: CDR1 SGHTA, CDR2 FQGNSA. Losses at the gene ends were 8 bases for V and 6 bases for J; bases not matched to a gene: 10. The CDR3 sequence is 15 residues long. The CDR3: CASRSGTGVVNEQFF. CDR3 nucleotide sequence: TGTGCCAGCCGCTCCGGGACAGGGGTGGTCAATGAGCAGTTCTTC.

V is TRBV9 and J is TRBJ2-3; D unresolved. The germline gives CDR1 SGDLS, CDR2 YYNGEE. This CDR3 contains 12 residues. V was trimmed by 3 bases and J by 6 bases, leaving 8 bases between them. CDR3 sequence (DNA): TGTGCCAGCAGCGCATTCCAGGATACGCAGTATTTT. This codes for CASSAFQDTQYF.

Of note for this clone: This same CDR3 is encoded by further DNA sequences in the sample. The rearrangement links TRBV5-1 to TRBJ1-1; 7 bases line up with TRBD1. Trimming took 3 bases from V and 1 from J; bases not matched to a gene: 6. Germline CDR1 reads SGHRS; CDR2 reads YFSETQ. The CDR3 spans 15 residues. CDR3 amino acids: CASSSRQGGNTEAFF. CDR3 bases: TGCGCCAGCAGCTCCCGACAGGGAGGGAACACTGAAGCTTTCTTT.

The V and J genes are TRBV21-1 and TRBJ2-1; the D call of TRBD2 is as the table states it, not checked on the DNA. TRBV21-1 is an annotated pseudogene. This CDR3 has 21 residues. CDR3 loop: CASSEHIRDRIAGVFHNEQFF. CDR3 nucleotides: TGTGCCAGCAGCGAGCATATACGGGACAGGATAGCGGGAGTTTTCCACAATGAGCAGTTCTTC.

This clone occurred a few times. The chain links TRBV7-3 to TRBJ1-1; D is possibly TRBD1 (5 bases). CDR3 length: 14 amino acids. Trimming left V 1 base short and J 2 bases short, with 8 bases between. CDR1 SGHTA and CDR2 FQGTGA come from the germline V gene. CDR3 sequence: CASSLMGENTEAFF. CDR3 sequence (DNA): TGTGCCAGCAGCTTAATGGGGGAAAACACTGAAGCTTTCTTT.

For this clone: The identical CDR3 is also encoded by other nucleotide sequences in the sample. The chain recombines TRBV7-9 with TRBJ1-2, with D unresolved. Between the trimmed V and J ends, which lost 0 bases and 0 bases, there was a span of 8 bases. Germline V gene lookup returns CDR1 SEHNR and CDR2 FQNEAQ (reference sequence). The CDR3 consists of 15 residues. The CDR3 spells CASSLAGGPNYGYTF. In nucleotides, the CDR3 is TGTGCCAGCAGCTTAGCGGGAGGCCCTAACTATGGCTACACCTTC.